This T cell receptor beta chain is from a study of T cells in Graves' hyperthyroidism and ophthalmopathy. General study points: Ophthalmopathy got predicted by the model a median around 6.8 months before its onset. In blood, most of the thyroid clonotypes expanded above 0.001 were also present.

Regions amplified from RNA transcripts were the TCR beta CDR3 regions. A set of HTBI primers served as the primers for a first-round RT-PCR of the TCR CDR3. TCRdb called the multiplex PCR reads again in MiXCR, with one record for every CDR3 protein. The sample holds hundreds of thousands of distinct CDR3 sequences; roughly 21% are singletons and the top ten take over 45%. Cells are PBMCs isolated from approximately 9.2 ml of fresh blood. Concerning this clonotype: The target antigen is unknown.

This CDR3 comprises 17 residues. Germline CDR1 reads MDHEN; CDR2 reads SYDVKM. V was clipped by 3 bases and J by 0 bases, with 18 bases between them. The genes are TRBV28 and TRBJ2-7; D could derive from TRBD1 or TRBD2 (5 bases each). The origin of this receptor is a man aged 40-49 years with Graves' ophthalmopathy. The sequenced sample was blood. CDR3 bases: TGTGCCAGCAGTTTCGACGGGGCAGCCCGAAGCTCCTACGAGCAGTACTTC. Protein sequence: CASSFDGAARSSYEQYF.